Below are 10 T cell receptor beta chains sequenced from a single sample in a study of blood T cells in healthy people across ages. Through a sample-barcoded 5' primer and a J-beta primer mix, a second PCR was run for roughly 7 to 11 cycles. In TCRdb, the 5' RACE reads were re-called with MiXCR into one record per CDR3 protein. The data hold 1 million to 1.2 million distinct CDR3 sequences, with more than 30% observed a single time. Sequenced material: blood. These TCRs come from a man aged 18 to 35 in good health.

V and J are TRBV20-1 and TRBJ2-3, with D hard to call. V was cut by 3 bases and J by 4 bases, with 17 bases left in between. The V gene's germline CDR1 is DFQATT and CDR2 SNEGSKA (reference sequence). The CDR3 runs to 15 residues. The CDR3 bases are TGCAGTGCTAGGGATTACTTGAGAGAGTCAGATACGCAGTATTTT. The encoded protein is CSARDYLRESDTQYF.

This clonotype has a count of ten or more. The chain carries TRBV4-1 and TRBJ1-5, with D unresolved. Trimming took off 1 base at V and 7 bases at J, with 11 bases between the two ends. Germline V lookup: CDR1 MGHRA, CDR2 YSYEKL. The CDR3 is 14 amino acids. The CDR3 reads CASSQGPFEQPQHF. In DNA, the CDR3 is TGCGCCAGCAGCCAAGGACCCTTCGAACAGCCCCAGCATTTT.

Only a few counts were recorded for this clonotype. The CDR3, as DNA: TGTGCCACCAGCAGAGAACCGATGAACACTGAAGCTTTCTTT. As protein: CATSREPMNTEAFF. The gene calls are TRBV15 and TRBJ1-1; D gene unclear. Germline assignment: CDR1 LNHNV and CDR2 YYDKDF (reference sequence). Trimming removed 0 bases from V and 0 bases from J, with 5 bases in between. This CDR3 comprises 14 residues.

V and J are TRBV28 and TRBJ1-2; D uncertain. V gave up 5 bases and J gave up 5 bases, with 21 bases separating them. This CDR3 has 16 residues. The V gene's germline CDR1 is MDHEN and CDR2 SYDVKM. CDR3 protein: CASSPRSFTREYGYTF. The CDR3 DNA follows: TGTGCCAGCAGTCCCCGGTCCTTTACGAGGGAGTATGGCTACACCTTC.

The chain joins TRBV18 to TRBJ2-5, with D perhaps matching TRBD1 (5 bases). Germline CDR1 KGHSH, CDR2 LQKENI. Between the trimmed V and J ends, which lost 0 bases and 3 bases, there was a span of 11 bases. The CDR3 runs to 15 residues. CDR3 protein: CASSPPIRQKETQYF. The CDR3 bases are TGTGCCAGCTCACCACCGATCCGACAGAAAGAGACCCAGTACTTC.

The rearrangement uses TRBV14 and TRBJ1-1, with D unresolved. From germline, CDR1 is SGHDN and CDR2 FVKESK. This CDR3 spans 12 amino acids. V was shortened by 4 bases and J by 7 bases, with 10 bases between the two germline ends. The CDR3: CASSRYGGEAFF. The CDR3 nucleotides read TGTGCCAGCAGCCGATACGGTGGTGAAGCTTTCTTT.

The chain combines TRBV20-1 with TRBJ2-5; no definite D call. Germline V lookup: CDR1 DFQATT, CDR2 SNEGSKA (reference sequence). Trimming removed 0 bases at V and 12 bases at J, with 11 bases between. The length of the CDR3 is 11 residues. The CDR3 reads CSARDGSREYF. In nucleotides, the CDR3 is TGCAGTGCTAGAGACGGATCCCGTGAGTACTTC.

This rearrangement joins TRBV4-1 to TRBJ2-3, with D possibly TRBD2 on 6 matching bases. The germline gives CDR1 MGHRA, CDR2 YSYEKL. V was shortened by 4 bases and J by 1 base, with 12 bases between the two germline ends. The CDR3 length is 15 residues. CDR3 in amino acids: CASSPQTRGTDTQYF. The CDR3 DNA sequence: TGCGCCAGCAGCCCCCAGACTAGGGGCACAGATACGCAGTATTTT.

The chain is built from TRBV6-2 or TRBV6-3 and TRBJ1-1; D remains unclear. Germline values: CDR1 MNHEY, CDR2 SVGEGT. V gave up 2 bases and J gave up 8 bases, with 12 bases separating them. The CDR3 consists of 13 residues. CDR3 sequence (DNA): TGTGCCAGCAGTTACGGGTCTTTTTCCGAAGCTTTCTTT. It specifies CASSYGSFSEAFF.

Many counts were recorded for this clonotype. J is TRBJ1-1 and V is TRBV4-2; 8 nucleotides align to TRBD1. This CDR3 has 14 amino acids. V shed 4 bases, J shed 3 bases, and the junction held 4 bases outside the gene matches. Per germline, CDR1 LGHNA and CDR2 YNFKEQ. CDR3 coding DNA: TGTGCCAGCAGCCCGACAGGGGCAGACACTGAAGCTTTCTTT. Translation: CASSPTGADTEAFF.